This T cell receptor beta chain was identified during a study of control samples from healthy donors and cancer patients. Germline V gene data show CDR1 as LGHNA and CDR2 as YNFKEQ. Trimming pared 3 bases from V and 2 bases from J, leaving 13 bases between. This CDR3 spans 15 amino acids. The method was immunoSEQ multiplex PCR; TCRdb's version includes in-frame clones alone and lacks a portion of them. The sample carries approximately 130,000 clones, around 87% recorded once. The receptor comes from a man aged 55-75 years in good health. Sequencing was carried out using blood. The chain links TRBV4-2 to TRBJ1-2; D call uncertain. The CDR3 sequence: CASSQGGYGNYGYTF. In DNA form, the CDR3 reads TGTGCCAGCAGCCAGGGAGGCTACGGAAACTATGGCTACACCTTC.